The 14 T cell receptor beta chains in this list originate from one sample, sequenced in a study of blood T cell repertoires in COVID-19. The protocol was immunoSEQ multiplex PCR, while the TCRdb copy is restricted to in-frame clones and leaves out a portion. The data show some 170,000 clones, about 80% seen once. The sequencing input was peripheral blood. These receptors all come from a man between 60 and 75 years old with acute or convalescent COVID-19.

V and J are TRBV9 and TRBJ2-3, with 7 bases matching TRBD1. Per the germline V gene, CDR1 is SGDLS and CDR2 is YYNGEE. V dropped 1 base and J dropped 2; count of bases not matched to a gene: 10. The CDR3 is 17 amino acids. CDR3 protein: CASSVSSGQAPTDTQYF. The CDR3 DNA sequence: TGTGCCAGCAGCGTATCATCCGGACAGGCCCCCACAGATACGCAGTATTTT.

This clone was counted a single time. V gene TRBV7-2 combines with J gene TRBJ1-5; TRBD1 aligns across 11 bases. The CDR3 contains 19 residues. V lost 2 bases to trimming and J lost 1 base; unmatched junction nucleotides: 10. Germline CDR1 reads SGHTA; CDR2 reads FQGNSA. This CDR3 reads CASSLSRTGGIGSNQPQHF. The CDR3 DNA sequence: TGTGCCAGCAGCTTATCACGGACAGGGGGCATTGGGAGCAATCAGCCCCAGCATTTT. Supplemented by reference TRBV7-2 and TRBJ1-5, the full variable domain reads GAGVSQSPSNKVTEKGKDVELRCDPISGHTALYWYRQSLGQGLEFLIYFQGNSAPDKSGLPSDRFSAERTGGSVSTLTIQRTQQEDSAVYLCASSLSRTGGIGSNQPQHFGDGTRLSIL.

The rearrangement uses TRBV10-2 and TRBJ1-1; D is ambiguous. The germline CDR1 and CDR2 sequences are WSHSY and SAAADI. There are 13 residues in the CDR3. Trimming cost V 5 bases and J 3 bases, with 10 bases left between them. The CDR3 loop reads CASSRVSDTEAFF. The CDR3 DNA reads as TGCGCCAGCAGTCGGGTCTCGGACACTGAAGCTTTCTTT.

The chain is built from TRBV19 and TRBJ1-3; D unclear. The germline V gene has CDR1 LNHDA and CDR2 SQIVND (reference sequence). V lost 3 bases to trimming and J lost 4 bases, with 13 bases between them. The CDR3 has 15 amino acids. The CDR3 DNA is TGTGCCAGTAGTATCCTGAGGAGCGACGGAAACACCATATATTTT. It codes for CASSILRSDGNTIYF.

This chain links TRBV2 with TRBJ1-6; maybe TRBD1 (5 bases). Germline CDR1 is SNHLY and CDR2 is FYNNEI. The CDR3 has 16 residues. V gave up 3 bases and J gave up 7 bases, with 16 bases separating them. CDR3 in DNA: TGTGCCAGCAGTGAGGGCAGGGCGGGAGAAAATTCACCCCTCCACTTT. Its protein is CASSEGRAGENSPLHF.

This chain uses TRBV6-5 with TRBJ2-1; the match to TRBD2 covers 9 bases. V was clipped by 2 bases and J by 4 bases; unmatched bases: 3. Germline values: CDR1 MNHEY, CDR2 SVGAGI. The CDR3 totals 15 residues. CDR3 residues: CASSYAGGRYNEQFF. In DNA form, the CDR3 reads TGTGCCAGCAGTTACGCGGGGGGGCGTTACAATGAGCAGTTCTTC.

V gene TRBV4-3 combines with J gene TRBJ2-3; unclear D gene. Germline values: CDR1 LGHNA, CDR2 YSLEER. V was pared by 1 base and J by 0 bases, with 14 bases between. This CDR3 contains 17 residues. The CDR3 reads CASSQVARLPSTDTQYF. The CDR3 nucleotides read TGCGCCAGCAGCCAAGTAGCTAGGCTACCGAGCACAGATACGCAGTATTTT.

This clone was recorded a few times. This chain joins TRBV6-5 and TRBJ1-1; D not resolved. Germline CDR1 reads MNHEY; CDR2 reads SVGAGI. The CDR3 contains 14 residues. V lost 4 bases, J lost 11 bases, and 20 bases lay in between. This CDR3 is CASSSGAPNRGAFF. The CDR3 DNA sequence: TGTGCCAGCAGTTCCGGTGCGCCCAATCGAGGGGCTTTCTTT.

The CDR3 DNA reads TGCAGCGTTGAAGATCTTGGGGGCAGCTCCTACGAGCAGTACTTC. As protein: CSVEDLGGSSYEQYF. V is TRBV29-1 and J is TRBJ2-7; TRBD1 is a possible D gene (6 bases). The CDR3 runs 15 residues. Per the germline V gene, CDR1 is SQVTM and CDR2 is ANQGSEA. Deletions cut 0 bases from V and 0 bases from J, with 12 bases between.

The rearrangement links TRBV27 to TRBJ2-7; 8 bases map to TRBD1. CDR1 and CDR2 from the germline V gene are MNHEY and SMNVEV (reference sequence). With 2 bases clipped from V and 3 bases from J, the junction kept 0 bases outside the gene matches. The CDR3 is 13 amino acids. The CDR3 sequence is CASSLGTGYEQYF. The CDR3 region has the DNA TGTGCCAGCAGTTTAGGGACAGGCTACGAGCAGTACTTC.

The CDR3 DNA follows: TGTGCTAGTGGCCGAGGACAGGAGATTGTTGGGGGCTACGAGCAGTACTTC. The encoded protein is CASGRGQEIVGGYEQYF. The V gene is TRBV12-5, the J gene TRBJ2-7, with 7 positions matching TRBD1. This CDR3 is built from 17 residues. Trimming at V came to 6 bases and at J to 3 bases, leaving 17 bases not matched to a gene. CDR1 LGHNT and CDR2 FRNRAP come from the germline V gene.

This chain uses TRBV5-6 with TRBJ1-2, with 11 bases that match TRBD1. Germline-derived CDR1 and CDR2 are SGHDT and YYEEEE. The ends lost 4 bases at V and 5 bases at J; junction bases unmatched: 7. The CDR3 is 15 amino acids. CDR3 in amino acids: CASSPWTGGAYGYTF. DNA for the CDR3: TGTGCCAGCAGCCCATGGACAGGGGGCGCGTATGGCTACACCTTC.

The V call is TRBV30, the J call TRBJ1-4; D remains ambiguous. CDR1 and CDR2 from the germline V gene are GTSNPN and SVGIG (reference sequence). The CDR3 has 13 residues. Trimming pared 0 bases from V and 7 bases from J, leaving 9 bases between. The CDR3 DNA follows: TGTGCCTGGAGTGTAGGAGGAACTGAAAAACTGTTTTTT. Translating gives CAWSVGGTEKLFF.

This clone has only one observation. J is TRBJ2-4 and V is TRBV12-3 or TRBV12-4; tentatively, D is TRBD1 (6 bases). The CDR3 spans 13 residues. V was trimmed by 7 bases and J by 3 bases, leaving 10 bases between them. Here the CDR3 reads CASNQGYKNIQYF. As DNA, the CDR3 is TGTGCCAGCAACCAGGGGTACAAAAACATTCAGTACTTC.